The 16 T cell receptor beta chains presented below share a single source sample, sequenced in a study of Graves' ophthalmopathy and Graves' hyperthyroidism. TCR beta CDR3 regions were amplified from RNA transcripts. Following a first-round RT-PCR that used HTBI primers, a second-round multiplex PCR was carried out. TCRdb itself ran the multiplex PCR reads through MiXCR, one entry per CDR3 protein. Of 600,000 to 950,000 distinct CDR3 sequences listed, roughly 40% are singletons. The sequencing input was peripheral blood. The receptor source for this set is an adult man with Graves' ophthalmopathy.

The chain has TRBV2 and TRBJ2-7; TRBD2 matches 9 bases. CDR3 size: 15 residues. Germline V gene data show CDR1 as SNHLY and CDR2 as FYNNEI. Trimming removed 6 bases from V and 0 bases from J; junction bases left unmatched: 6. The CDR3 region is CASRTRLAASYEQYF. Here the CDR3 DNA reads TGTGCCAGCAGAACCCGACTAGCGGCCTCCTACGAGCAGTACTTC.

A remark on this clonotype: Mismatch with germline at one junction end may stem from a read error. In nucleotides, the CDR3 is TGTGTCACCTCGCCAGAGGCTCAAGAGACCCAGTACTTC. This codes for CVTSPEAQETQYF. The rearrangement joins TRBV10-2 to TRBJ2-5; D gene ambiguous. Germline V CDR1 and CDR2: WSHSY, SAAADI. The CDR3 extends over 13 amino acids.

About this clonotype itself: With a much larger clone just one base away, this may be a read error. The rearrangement links TRBV10-2 to TRBJ2-7, with D perhaps matching TRBD2 (6 bases). The germline V gene has CDR1 WSHSY and CDR2 SAAADI. This CDR3 has 14 residues. This CDR3 reads CASSVGLVTYGQYF. In DNA, the CDR3 is TGCGCCAGCAGTGTGGGACTGGTGACCTACGGGCAGTACTTC.

The gene calls are TRBV11-2 and TRBJ1-1; D is undetermined. Germline loops: CDR1 SGHAT, CDR2 FQNNGV. The V and J ends lost 5 bases and 0 bases respectively, with 10 bases between them. This CDR3 has 14 residues. This CDR3 reads CASSSFSMNTEAFF. DNA of the CDR3: TGTGCCAGCAGCAGTTTCTCCATGAACACTGAAGCTTTCTTT.

The chain joins TRBV25-1 to TRBJ2-1, with D possibly being TRBD1 (6 bases). Germline CDR1 reads MGHDK; CDR2 reads SYGVNS. Between the trimmed V and J ends, which lost 6 bases and 0 bases, there was a span of 15 bases. The CDR3 loop spans 16 amino acids. The CDR3 sequence is CASSLQGSSSYNEQFF. The CDR3 coding sequence is TGTGCCAGCAGCTTACAGGGTAGCAGCTCCTACAATGAGCAGTTCTTC.

This clonotype was detected only a few times. The J gene is TRBJ2-7, the V gene TRBV6-1; weak D call: TRBD2 (6 bases). The CDR3 sequence is 17 residues long. Germline CDR1 is MNHNS and CDR2 is SASEGT. V was shortened by 5 bases and J by 4 bases, with 24 bases between the two germline ends. CDR3 in DNA: TGTGCCAGCAGTTATGGGGCGGGATCCCTGTCGGCGTACGAGCAGTACTTC. This encodes CASSYGAGSLSAYEQYF.

This clonotype was counted many times. J is TRBJ2-5 and V is TRBV7-2, with TRBD2 identical over 8 bases. The CDR3 totals 15 residues. Germline V gene sequence: CDR1 SGHTA, CDR2 FQGNSA. V lost 1 base, J lost 1 base, and 2 bases stayed unmatched. The CDR3 DNA reads TGTGCCAGCAGCTTAGGGGCGGGGGGCCAAGAGACCCAGTACTTC. Translation: CASSLGAGGQETQYF.

This clonotype was found a few times. V usage is TRBV11-2 and J usage is TRBJ2-7, with 10 nucleotides matching TRBD1. CDR1 SGHAT and CDR2 FQNNGV come from the germline V gene. V lost 5 bases, J lost 3 bases, and 10 bases stayed unmatched. The CDR3 is made up of 16 amino acids. CDR3 in DNA: TGTGCCAGCAGCCTACGCACCCGGACAGGGGGCTACGAGCAGTACTTC. It is translated as CASSLRTRTGGYEQYF. Full variable domain (outside the CDR3, taken from reference TRBV11-2 and TRBJ2-7): EAGVAQSPRYKIIEKRQSVAFWCNPISGHATLYWYQQILGQGPKLLIQFQNNGVVDDSQLPKDRFSAERLKGVDSTLKIQPAKLEDSAVYLCASSLRTRTGGYEQYFGPGTRLTVT.

This clonotype was seen many times. The chain is built from TRBV11-2 and TRBJ1-6; TRBD1 matches 10 bases. Germline CDR1 SGHAT, CDR2 FQNNGV. The CDR3 has 15 amino acids. The V gene end was trimmed by 1 base and the J gene end by 6 bases; junction bases not matched to a gene: 0. This chain's CDR3 is CASSLGQGANSPLHF. CDR3 nucleotides: TGTGCCAGCAGCTTAGGACAGGGGGCTAATTCACCCCTCCACTTT.

This clonotype was detected many times. The chain combines TRBV9 with TRBJ1-2; unclear D gene. Trimming pared 2 bases from V and 2 bases from J, leaving 7 bases between. Per the germline V gene, CDR1 is SGDLS and CDR2 is YYNGEE. The CDR3 has 13 residues. CDR3 region: CASSVSDNYGYTF. The CDR3 bases are TGTGCCAGCAGCGTCTCGGACAACTATGGCTACACCTTC. Full variable domain (outside the CDR3, taken from reference TRBV9 and TRBJ1-2): DSGVTQTPKHLITATGQRVTLRCSPRSGDLSVYWYQQSLDQGLQFLIQYYNGEERAKGNILERFSAQQFPDLHSELNLSSLELGDSALYFCASSVSDNYGYTFGSGTRLTVV.

The chain uses TRBV2 and TRBJ2-7, with D perhaps TRBD1 (6 bases). Germline V gives CDR1 SNHLY, CDR2 FYNNEI. The CDR3 has 14 amino acids. Deletions cut 6 bases from V and 2 bases from J, with 14 bases between. The CDR3 DNA is TGTGCCAGCAGCACGACAGGTCCCACCTACGAGCAGTACTTC. It codes for CASSTTGPTYEQYF.

The V and J genes are TRBV20-1 and TRBJ1-1; D possibly corresponds to TRBD1 (5 bases). The CDR3 consists of 11 residues. CDR1 DFQATT and CDR2 SNEGSKA come from the germline V gene (reference sequence). Trimming removed 7 bases at V and 5 bases at J, with 11 bases between. The CDR3 nucleotides read TGCAGTGGTTCACAGGAGACTGAAGCTTTCTTT. Residues: CSGSQETEAFF.

This clonotype showed up many times. The V gene is TRBV7-9, the J gene TRBJ1-5, with 9 bases fitting TRBD1. This CDR3 spans 16 amino acids. V dropped 5 bases and J dropped 5; count of bases not matched to a gene: 10. Germline loops: CDR1 SEHNR, CDR2 FQNEAQ (reference sequence). CDR3 in DNA: TGTGCCAGCAGCCTAAGTAGGACAGGGGTCTATCAGCCCCAGCATTTT. Protein sequence: CASSLSRTGVYQPQHF.

This chain uses TRBV20-1 with TRBJ1-5; 10 bases agree with TRBD1. CDR3 length equals 15 residues. Germline trimming cut 3 bases from V and 6 bases from J; bases unmatched to any gene: 8. In germline, CDR1 is DFQATT, CDR2 SNEGSKA (reference sequence). This CDR3 reads CSASPDRGLGQPQHF. The CDR3 nucleotides read TGCAGTGCTAGCCCCGACAGGGGGCTAGGTCAGCCCCAGCATTTT.

This clonotype was recorded a few times. The CDR3 reads CATGRGRRGGETQYF. The CDR3 DNA follows: TGTGCCACCGGGCGGGGTCGCAGGGGCGGAGAGACCCAGTACTTC. The V call is TRBV5-4, the J call TRBJ2-5; D assignment may be TRBD1 or TRBD2 (6 bases each). V lost 9 bases and J lost 4, with 22 bases in between. The CDR3 is 15 amino acids. Per germline, CDR1 SGHNT and CDR2 YYREEE (reference sequence).

This rearrangement joins TRBV28 to TRBJ2-6; tentatively, D is TRBD1 (6 bases). V lost 5 bases to trimming and J lost 12 bases, with 17 bases between them. The CDR3 loop spans 14 amino acids. Germline-derived CDR1 and CDR2 are MDHEN and SYDVKM. CDR3 protein: CASSTGQPRGVLTF. In DNA, the CDR3 is TGTGCCAGCAGTACCGGACAGCCCCGGGGCGTCCTGACTTTC.